This T cell receptor (beta chain) stems from a study of blood T cell repertoires in COVID-19. Germline V gives CDR1 KGHSH, CDR2 LQKENI. The trim removed 6 bases at V and 0 bases at J, leaving 11 bases unmatched. This CDR3 is built from 17 residues. Authors' methods: Reference gene primers were amplified, and this amplification served to estimate nucleated cell counts. Libraries were prepared by immunoSEQ multiplex PCR; TCRdb keeps only in-frame clonotypes and omits some of them. The V and J calls and clone size come from that table; D and trimming were worked out from the DNA. The data hold 330,000 or so clones, with around 90% observed a single time.

The clonotype originates from a woman aged 55-69 years with COVID-19, enrolled during active disease. The rearrangement uses TRBV18 and TRBJ1-3, with 7 bases that match TRBD1. Input material: peripheral blood. The CDR3 region is CASSPTPTGTSGNTIYF. In DNA form, the CDR3 reads TGTGCCAGCTCCCCCACTCCGACAGGGACCTCTGGAAACACCATATATTTT.